One sample yielded the 9 T cell receptor beta chains listed below, sequenced in a study of blood T cells in healthy people across ages. Through a sample-barcoded 5' primer and a J-beta primer mix, a second PCR was run for roughly 6 to 12 cycles. TCRdb independently ran MiXCR on the 5' RACE reads; one entry per CDR3 protein. The table includes about 670,000 distinct CDR3 sequences, around 50% detected once. The source material was blood. The receptors come from a woman aged 80 or older in good health.

This clonotype appeared a few times. The chain is built from TRBV7-7 and TRBJ2-7; tentative D call: TRBD1 (5 bases). V gave up 1 base and J gave up 7 bases, with 11 bases separating them. Germline V gene lookup returns CDR1 SSHAT and CDR2 FNYEAQ (reference sequence). This CDR3 is built from 13 residues. CDR3 region: CASSLEGRGEQYF. The CDR3 DNA reads as TGTGCCAGCAGCTTAGAGGGGCGTGGAGAGCAGTACTTC.

Of note for this clonotype: This could be a read error, since a much larger clone is one nucleotide away. The chain carries TRBV12-3 or TRBV12-4 and TRBJ2-1; D is undetermined. This CDR3 comprises 11 residues. As DNA, the CDR3 is TGTGTCAGCAGTTTGTCGACCGAGCAGTTCTTC. This gives the protein CVSSLSTEQFF.

This sequence joins TRBV2 and TRBJ2-1; weak D call: TRBD1 (5 bases). The J call may be in error: the DNA end matches TRBJ2-7 better. The CDR3 covers 12 residues. Germline loops: CDR1 SNHLY, CDR2 FYNNEI. CDR3 DNA sequence: TGTGCCAACAGGCAATCCGGAGACGAGCAGTACTTC. As protein: CANRQSGDEQYF.

This clonotype was detected a few times. The V gene is TRBV27, the J gene TRBJ2-1; the D gene is possibly TRBD2 (5 bases). Germline CDR1 and CDR2: MNHEY and SMNVEV (reference sequence). V lost 4 bases and J lost 1, with 14 bases in between. This CDR3 region has 16 residues. CDR3 DNA sequence: TGTGCCAGCAGTTCCCCCGGCGCGGGTTCCTACAATGAGCAGTTCTTC. It yields the protein CASSSPGAGSYNEQFF.

The genes are TRBV5-1 and TRBJ2-1; 7 bases line up with TRBD1. The V gene end was trimmed by 2 bases and the J gene end by 5 bases; junction bases not matched to a gene: 7. The CDR3 is 15 amino acids. CDR1 SGHRS and CDR2 YFSETQ come from the germline V gene. The CDR3: CASSFRDRDDNEQFF. CDR3 nucleotide sequence: TGCGCCAGCAGCTTCCGGGACAGAGACGACAATGAGCAGTTCTTC.

In regard to this clonotype: It may be a read error: a sequence one base away is much more abundant. The chain recombines TRBV20-1 with TRBJ2-5; 9 positions match TRBD2. The length of the CDR3 is 13 residues. Germline CDR1 is DFQATT and CDR2 is SNEGSKA (reference sequence). V gave up 7 bases and J gave up 11 bases; unmatched junction bases: 14. In DNA form, the CDR3 reads TGCAGTGGTATTGCGGGAGGGCGCAATGAGCAGTACTTC. This encodes CSGIAGGRNEQYF.

The V call is TRBV20-1, the J call TRBJ1-4, with D possibly TRBD1 on 5 matching bases. The CDR3 extends over 14 amino acids. Germline V CDR1 and CDR2: DFQATT, SNEGSKA (reference sequence). V was pared by 0 bases and J by 5 bases, with 10 bases between. CDR3 bases: TGCAGTGCTAGAGATCGTGGGGGGAATGAAAAACTGTTTTTT. Protein: CSARDRGGNEKLFF.

This rearrangement joins TRBV20-1 to TRBJ2-4; D tentatively fits TRBD1 or TRBD2 (5 bases each). Germline CDR1 is DFQATT and CDR2 is SNEGSKA (reference sequence). This CDR3 has 12 amino acids. Trimming stripped 2 bases from V and 8 bases from J, with 10 bases between. The CDR3 sequence is CSARPGTYIQYF. Written as DNA, the CDR3 is TGCAGTGCTAGACCCGGGACGTACATTCAGTACTTC.

V is TRBV12-3 or TRBV12-4 and J is TRBJ1-4, with unresolved D. This CDR3 comprises 14 residues. Deletions cut 0 bases from V and 7 bases from J, with 9 bases between. The CDR3 nucleotides read TGTGCCAGCAGTTTAGCAAGTTGGGGTGAAAAACTGTTTTTT. Encoded protein: CASSLASWGEKLFF.